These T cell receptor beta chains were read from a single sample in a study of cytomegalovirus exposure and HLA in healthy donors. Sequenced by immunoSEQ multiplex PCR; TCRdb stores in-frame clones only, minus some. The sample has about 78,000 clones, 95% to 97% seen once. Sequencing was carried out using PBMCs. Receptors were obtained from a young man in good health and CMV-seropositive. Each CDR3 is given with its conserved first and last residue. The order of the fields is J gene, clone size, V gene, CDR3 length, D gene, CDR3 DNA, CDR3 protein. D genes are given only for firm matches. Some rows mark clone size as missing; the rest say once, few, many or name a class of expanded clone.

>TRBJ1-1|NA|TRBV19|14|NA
TGTGCCAGTAGTGCCTATGACAGAAACACTGAAGCTTTCTTT
CASSAYDRNTEAFF
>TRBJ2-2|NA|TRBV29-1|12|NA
TGCAGCGTTGAAGGGGGCGGAGGGGAGCTGTTTTTT
CSVEGGGGELFF
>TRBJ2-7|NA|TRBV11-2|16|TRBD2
TGTGCCAGCAGCCTAACCCTAGCGGGGAGCTCCTACGAGCAGTACTTC
CASSLTLAGSSYEQYF
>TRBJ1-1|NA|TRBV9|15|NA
TGTGCCAGCAGCGCAGGATCCCAGGGGAACACTGAAGCTTTCTTT
CASSAGSQGNTEAFF
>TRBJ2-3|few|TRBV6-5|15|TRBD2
TGTGCCAGCAGGCTAGCGGGCCTGAGCACAGATACGCAGTATTTT
CASRLAGLSTDTQYF
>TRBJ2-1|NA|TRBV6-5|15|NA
TGTGCCAGCAGTTACTCGAGGACAGAATACAATGAGCAGTTCTTC
CASSYSRTEYNEQFF
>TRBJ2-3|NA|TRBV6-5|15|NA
TGTGCCAGCAGTCCCTTTGGACTCCGCACAGATACGCAGTATTTT
CASSPFGLRTDTQYF
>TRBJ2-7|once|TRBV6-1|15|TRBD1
TGTGCCAGCTCTTCTAGTTTGGGACAGGCCTACGAGCAGTACTTC
CASSSSLGQAYEQYF
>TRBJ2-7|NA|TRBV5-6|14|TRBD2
TGTGCCAGCAGCCCCGGGAGCGGGAGTTACGAGCAGTACTTC
CASSPGSGSYEQYF
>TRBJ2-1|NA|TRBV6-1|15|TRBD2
TGTGCCAGCTCCGCCGGGACTAGCGGGACGGGTGAGCAGTTCTTC
CASSAGTSGTGEQFF
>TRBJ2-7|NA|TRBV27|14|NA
TGTGCCAGCAGTTTAGGCAAGAACTCGGGTGAGCAGTACTTC
CASSLGKNSGEQYF
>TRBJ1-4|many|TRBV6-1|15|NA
TGTGCCAGCAGTGAAGCGCCAGGGGATAATGAAAAACTGTTTTTT
CASSEAPGDNEKLFF
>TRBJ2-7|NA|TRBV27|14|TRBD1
TGTGCCAGCAGTCTCCGGGACAGGGCCAACGAGCAGTACTTC
CASSLRDRANEQYF
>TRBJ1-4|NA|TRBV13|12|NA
TGTGCCAGCAGCTTAGTGGGGGGAAAACTGTTTTTT
CASSLVGGKLFF
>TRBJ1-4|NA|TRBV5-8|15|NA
TGTGCCAGCAGCTTAGCTTGGGCCCTAAATGAAAAACTGTTTTTT
CASSLAWALNEKLFF
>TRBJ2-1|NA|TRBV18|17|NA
TGTGCCAGCTCACGATCTGCAGGCTTCCTCGCCTACAATGAGCAGTTCTTC
CASSRSAGFLAYNEQFF
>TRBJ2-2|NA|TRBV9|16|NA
TGTGCCAGCAGCGTAGTCGGTGACCCAGGCACCGGGGAGCTGTTTTTT
CASSVVGDPGTGELFF
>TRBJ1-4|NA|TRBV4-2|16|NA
TGTGCCAGCAGCCAAGATCTAACACAGGGAAACGAAAAACTGTTTTTT
CASSQDLTQGNEKLFF
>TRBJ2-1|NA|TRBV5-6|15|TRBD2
TGTGCCAGCAGCTGGGGACTAGCGGGAGGGAATGAGCAGTTCTTC
CASSWGLAGGNEQFF
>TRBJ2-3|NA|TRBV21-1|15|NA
TGTGCCAGCAGCAAAAAGACAAGGAGCACAGATACGCAGTATTTT
CASSKKTRSTDTQYF
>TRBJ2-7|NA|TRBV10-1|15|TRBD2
TGCGCCAGCAGTCAACGACTAGCGGGAGTGGACGAGCAGTACTTC
CASSQRLAGVDEQYF
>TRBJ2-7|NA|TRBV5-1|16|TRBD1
TGCGCCAGCAGCCCTAGGTTTGGGACAGGGGGCGTCGAGCAGTACTTC
CASSPRFGTGGVEQYF
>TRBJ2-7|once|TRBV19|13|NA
TGTGCCAGTAGTCCGCACTTACGCTCCGAGCAGTACTTC
CASSPHLRSEQYF
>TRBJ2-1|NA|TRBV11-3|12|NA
TGTGCCAGCAGCTTGGATGCAGGGAAGCAGTTCTTC
CASSLDAGKQFF
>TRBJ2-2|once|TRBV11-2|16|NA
TGTGCCAGCAGCTTAAACCGACTAAAGAACACCGGGGAGCTGTTTTTT
CASSLNRLKNTGELFF
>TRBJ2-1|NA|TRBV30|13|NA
TGTGCCTGGAGTGGCGGGCTTAGCAATGAGCAGTTCTTC
CAWSGGLSNEQFF
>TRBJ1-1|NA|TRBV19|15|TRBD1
TGTGCCAGTAGTATATTCGGGACAGGGTGGTCCGAAGCTTTCTTT
CASSIFGTGWSEAFF
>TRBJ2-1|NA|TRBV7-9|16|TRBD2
TGTGCCAGCAGCTCACTACTAGCGGGAGGTTACAATGAGCAGTTCTTC
CASSSLLAGGYNEQFF
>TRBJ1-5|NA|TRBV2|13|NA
TGTGCCAGCAGTCAGACAGCGAATCAGCCCCAGCATTTT
CASSQTANQPQHF
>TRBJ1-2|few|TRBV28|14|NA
TGTGCCAGCAGGGGTCACGGACAGTACTATGGCTACACCTTC
CASRGHGQYYGYTF
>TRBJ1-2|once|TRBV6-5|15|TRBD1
TGTGCCAGCAGAACCCGGGACAGGGCTAACTATGGCTACACCTTC
CASRTRDRANYGYTF
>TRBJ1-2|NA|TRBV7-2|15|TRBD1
TGTGCCAGCAGCCGGGACAGGGTTGAGCCCTATGGCTACACCTTC
CASSRDRVEPYGYTF
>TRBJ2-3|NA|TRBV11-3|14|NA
TGTGCCAGCAGCTCCCGTTTCGGCACAGATACGCAGTATTTT
CASSSRFGTDTQYF
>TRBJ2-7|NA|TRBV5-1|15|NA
TGCGCCAGCATGGGTGGCGGCAGGGGATCCTACGAGCAGTACTTC
CASMGGGRGSYEQYF
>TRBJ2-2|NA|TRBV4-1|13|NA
TGCGCCAGCAGCCAAGATTTCGGCAGGATGGTGTTTTTT
CASSQDFGRMVFF
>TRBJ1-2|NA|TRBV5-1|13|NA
TGCGCCAGCAGCTTGAGGGGTGACAGGGGCTACACCTTC
CASSLRGDRGYTF